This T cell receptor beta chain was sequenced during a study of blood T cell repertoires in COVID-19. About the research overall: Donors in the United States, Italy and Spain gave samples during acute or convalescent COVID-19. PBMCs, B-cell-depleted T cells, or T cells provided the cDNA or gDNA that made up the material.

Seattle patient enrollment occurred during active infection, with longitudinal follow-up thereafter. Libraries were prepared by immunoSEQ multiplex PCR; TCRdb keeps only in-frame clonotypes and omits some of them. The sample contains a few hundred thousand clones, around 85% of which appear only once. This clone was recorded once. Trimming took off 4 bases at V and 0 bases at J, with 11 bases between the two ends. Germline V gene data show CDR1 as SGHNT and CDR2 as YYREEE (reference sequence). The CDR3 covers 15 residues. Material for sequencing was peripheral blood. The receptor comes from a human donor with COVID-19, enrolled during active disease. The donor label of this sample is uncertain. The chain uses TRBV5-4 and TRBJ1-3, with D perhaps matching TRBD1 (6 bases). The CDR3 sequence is CASSSDRFSGNTIYF. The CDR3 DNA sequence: TGTGCCAGCAGCAGCGACAGGTTCTCTGGAAACACCATATATTTT.